The present T cell receptor (beta chain) was sequenced within a study of Graves' ophthalmopathy and Graves' hyperthyroidism (dated by TCRdb to 2017 to 2018). General notes on the study: A patient counted as having stable hyperthyroidism if there was no progression to ophthalmopathy within 18 months of follow-up. The independent validation cohort included 18 to 20 hyperthyroidism patients plus 17 patients who later progressed from hyperthyroidism to ophthalmopathy. In total, some 140 blood samples were TCR-sequenced: approximately 42 ophthalmopathy, about 75 hyperthyroidism and roughly 17 hyperthyroidism-to-ophthalmopathy patients. TCR beta repertoire signatures were used to distinguish Graves' ophthalmopathy from Graves' hyperthyroidism and to predict progression to ophthalmopathy. To explore V-J signatures distinguishing ophthalmopathy from hyperthyroidism, a discovery set of more than 95 patients (around 44 ophthalmopathy, about 57 stable hyperthyroidism) was enrolled. T-cell repertoires of thyroid tissue and blood were compared in 5 or 6 hyperthyroidism patients. After sampling, hyperthyroidism patients received methimazole starting at 30 mg daily, and ophthalmopathy patients received high-dose intravenous methylprednisolone.

Hyperthyroidism patients were newly diagnosed, with disease duration under 2 months, and aged 18 to 65 years. Anyone with other autoimmune diseases, uncontrolled infections, pregnancy or lactation was excluded from the study. Diagnosis was based on clinical symptoms, serum thyroxine, TRAb, thyroid ultrasound and orbital computed tomography. Trizol reagent was used to extract the total RNA, and its quality was then checked on an Agilent 2100 Bioanalyzer. Study-wide conclusions, independent of this receptor: Most expanded thyroid clonotypes with frequency above 0.001 were also detected in blood, suggesting blood repertoires may reflect the thyroid immune response. No statistical method was used to predetermine the sample size, and group allocation was not hidden from the investigators. In validation, the model predicted ophthalmopathy progression with about 70% sensitivity and roughly 78% specificity; 12 predicted patients were CT-confirmed with GO in a median of approximately 6.2 months. Ophthalmopathy was separated from stable hyperthyroidism by the 13-signature model with just under 90% sensitivity and about 81% specificity in cross-validation and with 80%/75% in the test set.

For repertoire sequencing, TCR beta CDR3 regions were amplified from RNA transcripts. The first round was an RT-PCR using HTBI primers with the Qiagen OneStep RT-PCR kit, and this first round was followed by a second-round multiplex PCR, then size selection and purification. Libraries were sequenced paired-end with 100 bp reads on an Illumina HiSeq2000. Per the original workflow: Reads were processed with SOAPnuke, discarding reads with adapters, uncalled bases, mean Phred below 15, or no exact constant-primer or identifier match. COPE v1.2.5 was used to merge the high-quality paired reads. Clonotypes were defined as unique nucleotide sequences and were aligned to IMGT TRB V, D and J references using MiTCR v1.1. Only V-J combinations with frequency above 0.0001 were analysed, covering 99.2% of repertoires. For each V-J combination, a TCR clonal expansion and chaos score was defined as the ratio of F50 clonal expansion to chaos observed in the TCRdist matrix. Welch's t-statistics and random forest were used to narrow the features down to 13 V-J combinations, which were then fed into a naive Bayes classifier. The similarity between thyroid and blood repertoires was quantified using the Morisita-Horn index. The raw public data were reprocessed by TCRdb itself: fastp quality trimming at Q25, MiXCR clonotype calling, in-frame beta chains only. Rows with a matching CDR3 protein are joined into one entry that keeps the most common DNA and genes. The V and J calls and clone size come from TCRdb's table, not from the authors' own analysis. A total of 900,000 to 1,200,000 distinct CDR3 sequences appear in this sample, roughly two fifths of them only once. Of the sample, over 8.5% falls within the top ten clones.

CDR1 and CDR2 are drawn from the germline V gene: SGHVS, FQNEAQ. Relative to germline, V is 5 bases shorter and J is 7 bases shorter, with 15 bases between their ends. The CDR3 starts with the cysteine, ends with the phenylalanine, and has 13 residues. CDR3 DNA is the only sequence kept; it has 39 bases, read in frame from the first base. Concerning this clonotype itself: Which antigen it targets is not known. It may be a read error: a sequence one base away is much more abundant.

This sequence uses TRBV7-8 and TRBJ2-7; no confident D gene assignment can be made. The source material was peripheral blood or thyroid tissue (not recorded which). This sequence was found in an adult man with Graves' hyperthyroidism. The CDR3 in this case is CASSPTSYNEQYF. The nucleotide sequence is TGTGCCAGCAGCCCCACCTCCTACAATGAGCAGTACTTC.